Given below is one T cell receptor (beta chain) in context. The CDR3 has 14 amino acids. Looked up from germline, CDR1 is MNHEY and CDR2 is SVGAGI. The germline V and J ends were trimmed by 10 bases and 0 bases, with 15 bases remaining between them. This specimen belongs to a study of blood T cell repertoires in COVID-19. Sequenced by immunoSEQ multiplex PCR; TCRdb stores in-frame clones only, minus some. The data hold some 74,000 clones, with approximately 80% observed a single time. Source material: peripheral blood. The V gene is TRBV6-5, the J gene TRBJ1-1, with D tentatively TRBD1 (6 bases). The TCR originated in a man aged 80 or over with acute or convalescent COVID-19. The CDR3 spells CATTDSRMNTEAFF. The CDR3 DNA sequence: TGTGCCACCACGGACAGTCGCATGAACACTGAAGCTTTCTTT.